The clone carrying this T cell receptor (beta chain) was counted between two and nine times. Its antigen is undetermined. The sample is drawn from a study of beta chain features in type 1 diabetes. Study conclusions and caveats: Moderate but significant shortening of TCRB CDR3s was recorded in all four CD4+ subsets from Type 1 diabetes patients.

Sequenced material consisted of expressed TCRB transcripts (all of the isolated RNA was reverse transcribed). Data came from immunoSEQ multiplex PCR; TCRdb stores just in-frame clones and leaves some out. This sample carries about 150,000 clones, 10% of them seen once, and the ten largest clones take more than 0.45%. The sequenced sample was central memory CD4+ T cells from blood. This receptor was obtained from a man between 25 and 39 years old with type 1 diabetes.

The CDR3 DNA follows: TGTGCCAGCAGCGTCGGGGTGTCTGGGGCCAACGTCCTGACTTTC. Protein product: CASSVGVSGANVLTF. The V and J genes are TRBV9 and TRBJ2-6; D is possibly TRBD2 (5 bases). The CDR3 is made up of 15 amino acids. CDR1 and CDR2 from the germline V gene are SGDLS and YYNGEE. The ends were cut back, 2 bases at V and 1 base at J, with 7 bases in the middle. Variable domain in full (rest from reference TRBV9 and TRBJ2-6): DSGVTQTPKHLITATGQRVTLRCSPRSGDLSVYWYQQSLDQGLQFLIQYYNGEERAKGNILERFSAQQFPDLHSELNLSSLELGDSALYFCASSVGVSGANVLTFGAGSRLTVL.